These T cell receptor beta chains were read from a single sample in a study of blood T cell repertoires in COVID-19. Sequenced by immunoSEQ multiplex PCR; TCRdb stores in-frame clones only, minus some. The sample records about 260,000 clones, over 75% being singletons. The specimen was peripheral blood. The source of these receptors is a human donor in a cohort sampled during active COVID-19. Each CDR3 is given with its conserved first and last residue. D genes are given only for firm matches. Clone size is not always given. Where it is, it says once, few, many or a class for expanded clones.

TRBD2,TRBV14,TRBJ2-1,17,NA,TGTGCCAGCAGCCAACCGAGGGTGGGAGGGGCCTACAATGAGCAGTTCTTC,CASSQPRVGGAYNEQFF
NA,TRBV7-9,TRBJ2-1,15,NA,TGTGCCAGCAGCCAAGCAGTCGGACAGTTTAGTGAGCAGTTCTTC,CASSQAVGQFSEQFF
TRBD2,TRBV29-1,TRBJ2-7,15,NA,TGCAGCGTTGAAGGGACTAGCGGGGGCACCTACGAGCAGTACTTC,CSVEGTSGGTYEQYF
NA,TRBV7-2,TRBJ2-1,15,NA,TGTGCCAGCAGCTTATTCTTGGCGGACTACAATGAGCAGTTCTTC,CASSLFLADYNEQFF
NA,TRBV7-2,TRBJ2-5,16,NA,TGTGCCAGCAGCGCCATCGTGGCGGGGAACCAAGAGACCCAGTACTTC,CASSAIVAGNQETQYF
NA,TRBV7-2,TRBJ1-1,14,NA,TGTGCCAGCAGTCCACGGGGGGGTTGGACTGAAGCTTTCTTT,CASSPRGGWTEAFF
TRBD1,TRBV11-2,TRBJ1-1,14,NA,TGTGCCAGCAGCCGCCCGACAGGGCCCACTGAAGCTTTCTTT,CASSRPTGPTEAFF
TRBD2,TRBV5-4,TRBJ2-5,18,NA,TGTGCCAGCAGCCCAGGGAGACTAGCGGGAGTGAGGGCAGAGACCCAGTACTTC,CASSPGRLAGVRAETQYF
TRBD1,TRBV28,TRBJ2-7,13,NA,TGTGCCAGCAGTTGGGACAGGCGGCACGAGCAGTACTTC,CASSWDRRHEQYF
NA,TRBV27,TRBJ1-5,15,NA,TGTGCCAGCAGTTTAAGTTTTGTAGGCGGTCAGCCCCAGCATTTT,CASSLSFVGGQPQHF
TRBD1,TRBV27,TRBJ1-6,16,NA,TGTGCCAGCAGTCCCAAGACAGGGAGTTTTAATTCACCCCTCCACTTT,CASSPKTGSFNSPLHF
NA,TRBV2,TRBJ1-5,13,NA,TGTGCCAGCAGAACAGGTTTAGGTCAGCCCCAGCATTTT,CASRTGLGQPQHF
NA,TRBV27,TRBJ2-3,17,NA,TGTGCCAGCGGGGGGTTAGGGCTTGTTCCCAGCACAGATACGCAGTATTTT,CASGGLGLVPSTDTQYF
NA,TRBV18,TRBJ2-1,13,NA,TGTGCCAGCTCTACAGGGTCGGGCAATGAGCAGTTCTTC,CASSTGSGNEQFF
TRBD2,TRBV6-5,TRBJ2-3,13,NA,TGTGCCAGCCGGACTAGCGGGACAGATACGCAGTATTTT,CASRTSGTDTQYF
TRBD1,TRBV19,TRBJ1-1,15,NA,TGTGCCAGTGCGGACAGGGGCCAGTCGAACACTGAAGCTTTCTTT,CASADRGQSNTEAFF
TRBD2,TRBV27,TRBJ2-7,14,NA,TGTGCCAGCAGCCTAGCGGGAGCCCCCCACGAGCAGTACTTC,CASSLAGAPHEQYF
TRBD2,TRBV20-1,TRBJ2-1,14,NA,TGCAGTGCTAGTCCAACTAGCGGATACAATGAGCAGTTCTTC,CSASPTSGYNEQFF
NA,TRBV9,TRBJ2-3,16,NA,TGTGCCAGCAGCGTAGCTATAAGCGGACCGGATTCTACGCAGTATTTT,CASSVAISGPDSTQYF
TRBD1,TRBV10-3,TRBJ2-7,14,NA,TGTGCCATCAGTCGGGACAGACCGCACTACGAGCAGTACTTC,CAISRDRPHYEQYF
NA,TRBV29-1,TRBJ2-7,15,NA,TGCAGCGTCCAACTAGGCACCCCACTGTGGTACGAGCAGTACTTC,CSVQLGTPLWYEQYF
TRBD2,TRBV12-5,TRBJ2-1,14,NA,TGTGCTAGTGGCAGCGGGAGAGCCTACAATGAGCAGTTCTTC,CASGSGRAYNEQFF
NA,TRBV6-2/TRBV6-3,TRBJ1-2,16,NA,TGTGCCAGCAGTTACCTCTCGGGCAGGGATTCGGAAGGCTACACCTTC,CASSYLSGRDSEGYTF
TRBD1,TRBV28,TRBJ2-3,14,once,TGTGCCACCCTGGGACAGGGGTTCGGGGATACGCAGTATTTT,CATLGQGFGDTQYF